Shown below are 10 T cell receptor beta chains from a single sample sequenced in a study of blood T cell repertoires in COVID-19. Using immunoSEQ multiplex PCR, the repertoire was profiled, and TCRdb retains in-frame clones only, with some absent. The table includes over 80,000 clones, over 90% detected once. The material sequenced was peripheral blood. The receptors derive from a man aged 60-69 years with acute or convalescent COVID-19.

The chain is built from TRBV7-9 and TRBJ1-2; 7 bases are shared with TRBD1. V gave up 4 bases and J gave up 2 bases; unmatched junction bases: 7. The CDR3 extends over 15 amino acids. Germline V gene data show CDR1 as SEHNR and CDR2 as FQNEAQ (reference sequence). The CDR3 sequence: CASSSTGTDNYGYTF. In DNA, the CDR3 is TGTGCCAGCAGCTCGACCGGGACAGACAACTATGGCTACACCTTC.

The V gene is TRBV28, the J gene TRBJ2-1, with TRBD2 identical over 9 bases. CDR1 and CDR2 (germline): MDHEN, SYDVKM. The J segment lost 8 bases and the V segment lost 4 bases, leaving 18 bases of the junction unmatched. The length of the CDR3 is 18 residues. DNA of the CDR3: TGTGCCAGCAGTTCGTCGGGCGGGAGGGCCGGCTGGTTGGATGAGCAGTTCTTC. Amino acid sequence: CASSSSGGRAGWLDEQFF.

The V gene is TRBV6-5, the J gene TRBJ1-2; the match to TRBD1 covers 10 bases. Trimming at V came to 8 bases and at J to 7 bases, leaving 10 bases not matched to a gene. The germline CDR1 and CDR2 sequences are MNHEY and SVGAGI. There are 14 residues in the CDR3. The CDR3 DNA is TGTGCCAGCTCGCCGGGACAGGGGTTGGGTGGCTACACCTTC. Residues: CASSPGQGLGGYTF.

The genes are TRBV5-6 and TRBJ1-2, with TRBD1 matching 8 bases. The CDR3 consists of 13 residues. Germline CDR1 reads SGHDT; CDR2 reads YYEEEE. Trimming at V came to 0 bases and at J to 9 bases, leaving 4 bases not matched to a gene. The CDR3 loop reads CASSLGRGLRYTF. CDR3 coding DNA: TGTGCCAGCAGCTTGGGCAGGGGGCTTCGCTACACCTTC.

This clone was recorded once. The genes are TRBV10-3 and TRBJ2-7; D might be TRBD2 (5 bases). Trimming took 10 bases from V and 4 from J, leaving 17 bases between them. The germline V gene encodes CDR1 ENHRY and CDR2 SYGVKD. The length of the CDR3 is 13 residues. The CDR3, as DNA: TGTGCCAGCCTAGCCGAATACAGTTACGAGCAGTACTTC. Protein product: CASLAEYSYEQYF.

The rearrangement joins TRBV7-9 to TRBJ2-7; D may be TRBD1 (6 bases). This CDR3 region has 15 residues. From germline, CDR1 is SEHNR and CDR2 FQNEAQ (reference sequence). V gave up 5 bases and J gave up 2 bases, with 16 bases separating them. In nucleotides, the CDR3 is TGTGCCAGCAGCCCTTTAGCAGGGGCGCCCTACGAGCAGTACTTC. Its protein is CASSPLAGAPYEQYF.

This chain uses TRBV19 with TRBJ1-1; no firm D call. The germline V and J ends were trimmed by 8 bases and 4 bases, with 14 bases remaining between them. The CDR3 is 13 amino acids. CDR1 LNHDA and CDR2 SQIVND come from the germline V gene (reference sequence). The CDR3 DNA reads as TGTGCCAGTGGACCCGGACGGGGCACTGAAGCTTTCTTT. Amino acids: CASGPGRGTEAFF. The whole variable domain, filled in from reference TRBV19 and TRBJ1-1, reads DGGITQSPKYLFRKEGQNVTLSCEQNLNHDAMYWYRQDPGQGLRLIYYSQIVNDFQKGDIAEGYSVSREKKESFPLTVTSAQKNPTAFYLCASGPGRGTEAFFGQGTRLTVV.

The chain couples TRBV5-5 to TRBJ1-1; 8 nucleotides align to TRBD1. The CDR3 has 16 residues. Germline V gene lookup returns CDR1 SGHKS and CDR2 YYEKEE (reference sequence). With 3 bases clipped from V and 0 bases from J, the junction kept 7 bases outside the gene matches. The chain's CDR3 is CASSSRTGYMNTEAFF. As DNA, the CDR3 is TGTGCCAGCAGCTCGAGGACAGGGTATATGAACACTGAAGCTTTCTTT.

For this clone: At one end, the junction sequence differs from germline, possibly due to a read error. This chain uses TRBV28 with TRBJ2-2, with a weak D call TRBD1 (6 bases). The CDR3 length is 16 residues. Germline loops: CDR1 MDHEN, CDR2 SYDVKM. CDR3 nucleotide sequence: TGTGCCAGCAGTTTTCGGGGACAAAGAGGGACCGAGGAGCTGTTTTTT. This codes for CASSFRGQRGTEELFF.

V usage is TRBV7-3 and J usage is TRBJ2-7; D perhaps matches TRBD1 (6 bases). Trimming shortened V by 4 bases and J by 12 bases, and 22 bases separated the two germline ends. The CDR3 length is 14 residues. The V gene's germline CDR1 is SGHTA and CDR2 FQGTGA. The CDR3 sequence: CASSWTALYYDRYF. CDR3 DNA sequence: TGTGCCAGCAGCTGGACAGCACTATACTACGATCGGTACTTC.